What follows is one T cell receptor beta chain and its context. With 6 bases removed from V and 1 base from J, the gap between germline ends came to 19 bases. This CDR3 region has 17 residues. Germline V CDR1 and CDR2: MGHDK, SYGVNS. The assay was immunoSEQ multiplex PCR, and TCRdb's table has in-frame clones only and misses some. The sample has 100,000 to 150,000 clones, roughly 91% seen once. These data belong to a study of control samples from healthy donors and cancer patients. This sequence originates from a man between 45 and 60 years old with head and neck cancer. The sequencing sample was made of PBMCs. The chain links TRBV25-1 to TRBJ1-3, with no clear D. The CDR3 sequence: CASSHSGHPISGNTIYF. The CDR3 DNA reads TGTGCCAGCAGCCATTCCGGGCATCCCATTTCTGGAAACACCATATATTTT. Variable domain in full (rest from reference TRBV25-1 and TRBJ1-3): EADIYQTPRYLVIGTGKKITLECSQTMGHDKMYWYQQDPGMELHLIHYSYGVNSTEKGDLSSESTVSRIRTEHFPLTLESARPSHTSQYLCASSHSGHPISGNTIYFGEGSWLTVV.